The 10 T cell receptor beta chains below were found in one sample sequenced in a study of blood T cell repertoires in COVID-19. Profiling relied on immunoSEQ multiplex PCR, and the TCRdb table lists in-frame clones only, not all of them. Here the sample spans 53,000 or so clones, approximately 84% being singletons. The sequencing sample was made of peripheral blood. The receptors here all came from a man between 70 and 80 years old with active COVID-19.

This clone was observed a single time. This sequence joins TRBV7-3 and TRBJ1-1; maybe TRBD1 (5 bases). Germline V gene data show CDR1 as SGHTA and CDR2 as FQGTGA. V was trimmed by 4 bases and J by 7 bases, leaving 16 bases between them. The CDR3 loop spans 14 amino acids. The CDR3 loop reads CASSSGTGGGEAFF. The CDR3 DNA reads TGTGCCAGCAGCTCTGGAACTGGGGGAGGTGAAGCTTTCTTT.

The V call is TRBV6-1, the J call TRBJ2-1; 9 bases align to TRBD2. The junction had 8 bases not matched to a gene; V was cut back by 3 bases and J by 5 bases. Germline lookup yields CDR1 MNHNS and CDR2 SASEGT. CDR3 length: 16 amino acids. In nucleotides, the CDR3 is TGTGCCAGCAGTGAGACCGGGACTAGCCCTCACAATGAGCAGTTCTTC. This sequence encodes CASSETGTSPHNEQFF.

This clone has just one count. V usage is TRBV19 and J usage is TRBJ2-5, with D possibly matching TRBD1 (6 bases). The CDR3 is 14 residues long. Looked up from germline, CDR1 is LNHDA and CDR2 is SQIVND (reference sequence). V was clipped by 3 bases and J by 5 bases, with 13 bases between them. DNA for the CDR3: TGTGCCAGTAGTATCTCTGGCACAGGGGAGACCCAGTACTTC. Protein: CASSISGTGETQYF.

This clone is a singleton in its sample. The gene calls are TRBV12-3 or TRBV12-4 and TRBJ1-2; D is unresolved. This CDR3 contains 13 residues. The ends were cut back, 2 bases at V and 2 bases at J, with 6 bases in the middle. For the CDR3, the DNA is TGTGCCAGCAGTTTAAGCACGAACTATGGCTACACCTTC. Translation: CASSLSTNYGYTF.

The V and J genes are TRBV2 and TRBJ1-1; TRBD1 matches 7 bases. The CDR3 sequence is 12 residues long. CDR1 SNHLY and CDR2 FYNNEI come from the germline V gene. The V gene end was trimmed by 8 bases and the J gene end by 3 bases; junction bases not matched to a gene: 3. CDR3 bases: TGTGCCAGCGGGGACAGTTACACTGAAGCTTTCTTT. It codes for CASGDSYTEAFF.

The chain uses TRBV14 and TRBJ2-7; D gene uncertain. The CDR3 runs 12 residues. In germline, CDR1 is SGHDN, CDR2 FVKESK. The V gene lost 1 base and the J gene lost 3 bases, with 4 bases spanning the gap. In DNA, the CDR3 is TGTGCCAGCAGCCAAGGCTACTACGAGCAGTACTTC. Its protein product is CASSQGYYEQYF.

The table lists this clone with a few counts. The rearrangement uses TRBV5-8 and TRBJ2-1; D remains unclear. The CDR3 is made up of 16 amino acids. The V gene lost 4 bases and the J gene lost 3 bases, with 17 bases spanning the gap. Looked up from germline, CDR1 is SGHTS and CDR2 is YDEGEE. For the CDR3, the DNA is TGTGCCAGCAGCAATAGACCGGAGCCGGGCTACAATGAGCAGTTCTTC. It specifies CASSNRPEPGYNEQFF. Based on the CDR3 plus reference TRBV5-8 and TRBJ2-1, the full variable domain is EAGVTQSPTHLIKTRGQQATLRCSPISGHTSVYWYQQALGLGLQFLLWYDEGEERNRGNFPPRFSGRQFPNYSSELNVNALELEDSALYLCASSNRPEPGYNEQFFGPGTRLTVL.

The chain is built from TRBV4-3 and TRBJ1-5; TRBD1 is a possible D gene (6 bases). V was pared by 3 bases and J by 0 bases, with 18 bases between. This CDR3 has 18 amino acids. Germline loops: CDR1 LGHNA, CDR2 YSLEER. CDR3 coding DNA: TGCGCCAGCAGCCATGAAATTTCTCAGGGGACTAGCAATCAGCCCCAGCATTTT. Its protein product is CASSHEISQGTSNQPQHF.

V gene TRBV29-1 combines with J gene TRBJ2-1, with 7 bases fitting TRBD2. V lost 3 bases and J lost 6; bases outside the gene matches: 8. The CDR3 extends over 14 amino acids. Germline V lookup: CDR1 SQVTM, CDR2 ANQGSEA. The CDR3 DNA is TGCAGCGTTGAGGGGGAGGGGCAGGCCAATGAGCAGTTCTTC. It is translated as CSVEGEGQANEQFF.

This chain connects TRBV7-8 to TRBJ2-7; TRBD2 is a possible D gene (5 bases). This CDR3 region has 14 residues. Germline V gene lookup returns CDR1 SGHVS and CDR2 FQNEAQ. V was shortened by 1 base and J by 6 bases, with 13 bases between the two germline ends. The CDR3 sequence is CASSLDSSGREQYF. The CDR3 DNA sequence: TGTGCCAGCAGCTTAGATTCCAGCGGTCGCGAGCAGTACTTC.